Listed below are T cell receptor beta chains from one sample, sequenced in a study of spatial heterogeneity in lung cancer. TCRdb passed the 5' RACE reads through MiXCR, listing each CDR3 protein once. The table includes 11,000 to 15,000 distinct CDR3 sequences, roughly 9.1% detected once. The specimen comprised PBMCs, sampled at surgery. The receptor set was obtained from a male donor with early-stage non-small cell lung cancer. CDR3s include the opening cysteine and the closing phenylalanine or tryptophan. A D gene is named only where the DNA matches it firmly. Size values are once, few and many counts, or a class for expanded clones, and some rows have none.

D | J | V | size | DNA | CDR3
- | TRBJ2-1 | TRBV6-5 | many | TGTGCCAGCAGCCAGGGCCCCTCCTACAATGAGCAGTTCTTC | CASSQGPSYNEQFF
TRBD1 | TRBJ1-1 | TRBV5-1 | many | TGCGCCAGCAGCTTGAGCCAGGGGGTCTCTGAAGCTTTCTTT | CASSLSQGVSEAFF
- | TRBJ2-7 | TRBV11-1 | many | TGTGCCAGCAGCTTAAGCAGGAAGTACGAGCAGTACTTC | CASSLSRKYEQYF
TRBD2 | TRBJ2-1 | TRBV29-1 | - | TGCAGCGTTGGGCTAGCGGCTGAGAGTGAGCAGTTCTTC | CSVGLAAESEQFF
- | TRBJ1-1 | TRBV27 | many | TGTGCCAGCAGTCCCCGGGAGGGCACTGAAGCTTTCTTT | CASSPREGTEAFF
- | TRBJ1-4 | TRBV2 | many | TGTGCCAGCAGTGATGACCTGGGCGAAAAACTGTTTTTT | CASSDDLGEKLFF
TRBD2 | TRBJ2-7 | TRBV7-2 | many | TGTGCCAGCAGCTTAGGAGCGGGGCCCGGGGAGCAGTACTTC | CASSLGAGPGEQYF
- | TRBJ2-5 | TRBV4-1 | many | TGCGCCAGCAGCCAAGATCAGGCCCAAGAGACCCAGTACTTC | CASSQDQAQETQYF
- | TRBJ2-6 | TRBV29-1 | many | TGCAGCGTTGAGGACAGCCTCTCTGGGGCCAACGTCCTGACTTTC | CSVEDSLSGANVLTF
TRBD1 | TRBJ1-1 | TRBV19 | many | TGTGCCAGTAGTCCGCGACAGGGCGGAACTGAAGCTTTCTTT | CASSPRQGGTEAFF
- | TRBJ2-6 | TRBV12-3/TRBV12-4 | many | TGTGCCAGCAGCCTCTTGCACAGCGGATCTGGGGCCAACGTCCTGACTTTC | CASSLLHSGSGANVLTF